A single sample is the source of the 10 T cell receptor beta chains below, sequenced in a study of CDR3 diversity in severe acne. TCRdb called the PCR reads again in MiXCR, with one record for every CDR3 protein. Of roughly 100,000 distinct CDR3 sequences listed, roughly 51% are singletons. What was sequenced was blood. The receptors shown here come from a male donor with acne.

The chain employs TRBV15 and TRBJ2-6; tentatively, D is TRBD2 (7 bases). The V gene's germline CDR1 is LNHNV and CDR2 YYDKDF (reference sequence). V gave up 4 bases and J gave up 3 bases, with 10 bases separating them. The CDR3 spans 15 residues. CDR3: CATSMRGGGANVLTF. DNA for the CDR3: TGTGCCACCAGCATGAGGGGGGGTGGGGCCAACGTCCTGACTTTC.

The chain combines TRBV11-1 with TRBJ2-1; D may correspond to TRBD1 or TRBD2 (6 bases each). The CDR3 runs 14 residues. Trimming pared 5 bases from V and 3 bases from J, leaving 11 bases between. Germline V gene data show CDR1 as SGHAT and CDR2 as FQDESV (reference sequence). CDR3 sequence reads: CASSPEGGYNEQFF. CDR3 DNA sequence: TGTGCCAGCAGCCCAGAGGGGGGCTACAATGAGCAGTTCTTC.

The sample holds a few counts of this clonotype. This may be a read error: a much more frequent sequence differs by one nucleotide. The chain recombines TRBV5-6 with TRBJ1-6; no firm D call. The germline V gene has CDR1 SGHDT and CDR2 YYEEEE. V was pared by 5 bases and J by 11 bases, with 17 bases between. This CDR3 contains 14 residues. The CDR3 DNA reads TGTGCCAGCAGGCCGACGACTGGGAATCCACCCCTCCACTTT. This sequence encodes CASRPTTGNPPLHF.

With respect to this clonotype: A much larger clone differs from this one at a single base, so this may be a read error. The rearrangement links TRBV2 to TRBJ2-1; TRBD2 agrees at 11 bases. CDR3 length equals 17 residues. Germline-derived CDR1 and CDR2 are SNHLY and FYNNEI. CDR3 DNA sequence: TGTGCCAGCAGTGAAGCCATGAGACTAGCGGGATACAATGAGCGGTTCTTC. This translates into CASSEAMRLAGYNERFF.

The sample holds many counts of this clonotype. The CDR3 region has the DNA TGTGCCAGCAGTTCGCCCCCCCTAGCGGGAGAAGACTACGAGCAGTACTTC. It encodes CASSSPPLAGEDYEQYF. The chain carries TRBV6-6 and TRBJ2-7, with TRBD2 matching over 10 bases. J lost 3 bases, V lost 4 bases, and 12 bases had no gene match. The CDR3 is 17 residues long. Germline V gene data show CDR1 as MNHNY and CDR2 as SVGAGI (reference sequence).

The CDR3 loop is CASSEGGRGYGYTF. DNA of the CDR3: TGTGCCAGCAGTGAAGGGGGCAGGGGCTATGGCTACACCTTC. The V gene is TRBV25-1, the J gene TRBJ1-2; D is perhaps TRBD1 (6 bases). The germline gives CDR1 MGHDK, CDR2 SYGVNS. Trimming pared 2 bases from V and 4 bases from J, leaving 11 bases between. The CDR3 is 14 residues long.

This clonotype was found many times. V and J are TRBV29-1 and TRBJ1-2; 11 bases are shared with TRBD1. With 2 bases clipped from V and 8 bases from J, the junction kept 4 bases outside the gene matches. This CDR3 region has 13 residues. The V gene's germline CDR1 is SQVTM and CDR2 ANQGSEA. In nucleotides, the CDR3 is TGCAGCGTTGAAAGGACAGGGGGCGCGGGCTACACCTTC. Its translation is CSVERTGGAGYTF.

This clonotype was seen at least ten times. This chain connects TRBV5-1 to TRBJ1-2; 9 bases align to TRBD1. The CDR3 length is 14 residues. Trimming cost V 4 bases and J 3 bases; bases outside gene matches: 4. Germline-derived CDR1 and CDR2 are SGHRS and YFSETQ. CDR3 loop: CASSLGTGYYGYTF. The CDR3 DNA follows: TGCGCCAGCAGCCTTGGGACAGGGTACTATGGCTACACCTTC.

The table lists this clonotype with many counts. This rearrangement joins TRBV10-3 to TRBJ1-2; D may be TRBD1 (6 bases). The CDR3 length is 13 residues. Trimming shortened V by 3 bases and J by 2 bases, and 7 bases separated the two germline ends. Germline CDR1 and CDR2: ENHRY and SYGVKD. CDR3 coding DNA: TGTGCCATCAGTGATACAGGGAACTATGGCTACACCTTC. The encoded protein is CAISDTGNYGYTF.

This clonotype was picked up a small number of times. V usage is TRBV6-1 and J usage is TRBJ2-5; 7 bases align to TRBD2. With 3 bases clipped from V and 4 bases from J, the junction kept 5 bases outside the gene matches. The CDR3 is 14 residues long. CDR1 MNHNS and CDR2 SASEGT come from the germline V gene. CDR3 amino acids: CASSERPGGETQYF. The CDR3, as DNA: TGTGCCAGCAGTGAGCGCCCGGGAGGAGAGACCCAGTACTTC.